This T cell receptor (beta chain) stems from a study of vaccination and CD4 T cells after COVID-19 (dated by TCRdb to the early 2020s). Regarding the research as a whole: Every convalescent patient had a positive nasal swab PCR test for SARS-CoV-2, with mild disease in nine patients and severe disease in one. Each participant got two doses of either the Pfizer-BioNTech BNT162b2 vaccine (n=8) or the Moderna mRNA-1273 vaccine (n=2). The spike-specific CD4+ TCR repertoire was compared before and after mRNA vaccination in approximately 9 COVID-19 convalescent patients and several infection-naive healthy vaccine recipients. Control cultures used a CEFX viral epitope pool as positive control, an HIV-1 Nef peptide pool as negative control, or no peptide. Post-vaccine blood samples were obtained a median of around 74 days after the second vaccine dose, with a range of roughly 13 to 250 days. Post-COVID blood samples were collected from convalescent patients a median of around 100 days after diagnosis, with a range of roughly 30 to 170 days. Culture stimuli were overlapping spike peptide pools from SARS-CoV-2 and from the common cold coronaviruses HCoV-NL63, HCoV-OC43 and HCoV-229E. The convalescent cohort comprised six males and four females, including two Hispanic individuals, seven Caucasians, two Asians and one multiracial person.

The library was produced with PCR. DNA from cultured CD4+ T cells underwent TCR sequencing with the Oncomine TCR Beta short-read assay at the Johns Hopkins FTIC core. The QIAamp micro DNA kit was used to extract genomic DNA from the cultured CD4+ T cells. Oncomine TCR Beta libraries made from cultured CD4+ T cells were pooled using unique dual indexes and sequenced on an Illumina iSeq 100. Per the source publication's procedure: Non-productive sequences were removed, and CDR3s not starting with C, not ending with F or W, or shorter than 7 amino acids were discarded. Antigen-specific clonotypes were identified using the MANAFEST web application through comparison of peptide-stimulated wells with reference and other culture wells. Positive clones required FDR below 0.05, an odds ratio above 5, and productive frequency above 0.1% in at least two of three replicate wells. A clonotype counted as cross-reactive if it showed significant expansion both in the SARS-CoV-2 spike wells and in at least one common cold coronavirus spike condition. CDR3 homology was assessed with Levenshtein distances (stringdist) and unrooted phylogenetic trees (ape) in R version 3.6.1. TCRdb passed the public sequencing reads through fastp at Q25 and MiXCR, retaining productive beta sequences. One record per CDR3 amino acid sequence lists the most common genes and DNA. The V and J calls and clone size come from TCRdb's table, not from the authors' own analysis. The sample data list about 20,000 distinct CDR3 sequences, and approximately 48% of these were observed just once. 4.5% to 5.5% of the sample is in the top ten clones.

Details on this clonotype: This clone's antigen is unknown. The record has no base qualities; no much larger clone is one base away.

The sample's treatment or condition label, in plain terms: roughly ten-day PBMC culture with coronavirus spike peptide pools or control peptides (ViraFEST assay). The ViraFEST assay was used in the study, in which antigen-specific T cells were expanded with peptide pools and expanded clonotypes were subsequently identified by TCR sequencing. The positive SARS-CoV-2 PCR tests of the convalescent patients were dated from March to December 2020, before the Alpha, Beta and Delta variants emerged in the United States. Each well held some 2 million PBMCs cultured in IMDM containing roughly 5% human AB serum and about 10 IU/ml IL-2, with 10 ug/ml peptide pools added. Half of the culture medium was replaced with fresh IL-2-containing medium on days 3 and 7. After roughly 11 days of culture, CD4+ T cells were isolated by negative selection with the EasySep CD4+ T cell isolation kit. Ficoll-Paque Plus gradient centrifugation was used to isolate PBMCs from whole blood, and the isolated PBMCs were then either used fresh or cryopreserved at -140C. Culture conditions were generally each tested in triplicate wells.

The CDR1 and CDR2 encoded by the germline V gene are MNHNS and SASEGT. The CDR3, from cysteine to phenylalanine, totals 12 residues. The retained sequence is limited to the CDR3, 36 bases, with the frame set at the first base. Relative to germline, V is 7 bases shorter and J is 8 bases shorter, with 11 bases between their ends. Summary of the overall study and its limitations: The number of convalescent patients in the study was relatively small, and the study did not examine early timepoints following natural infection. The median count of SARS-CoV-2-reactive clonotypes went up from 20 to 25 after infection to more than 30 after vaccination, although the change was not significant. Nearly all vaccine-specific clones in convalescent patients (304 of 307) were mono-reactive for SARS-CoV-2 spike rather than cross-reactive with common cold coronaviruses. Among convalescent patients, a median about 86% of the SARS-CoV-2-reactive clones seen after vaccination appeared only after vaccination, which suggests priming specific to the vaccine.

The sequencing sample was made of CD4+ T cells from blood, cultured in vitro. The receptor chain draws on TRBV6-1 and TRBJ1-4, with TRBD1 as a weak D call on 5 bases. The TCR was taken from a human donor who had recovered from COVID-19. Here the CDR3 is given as CASTGGGEKLFF. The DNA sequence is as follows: TGTGCCAGCACGGGGGGGGGAGAAAAACTGTTTTTT.